The 32 T cell receptor beta chains in this list originate from one sample, sequenced in a study of immune evolution from preneoplasia to lung adenocarcinoma. TCRdb's copy holds only in-frame clones and misses some; the assay was immunoSEQ multiplex PCR. The data show about 6,100 clones, approximately 78% seen once. Input material: FFPE adjacent normal lung tissue. The source of these receptors is a donor of 70 years or more with lung adenocarcinoma.

V gene TRBV10-3 combines with J gene TRBJ2-2; maybe TRBD2 (5 bases). The CDR3 extends over 13 amino acids. Trimming removed 8 bases from V and 9 bases from J, with 16 bases in between. CDR1 is ENHRY, CDR2 SYGVKD, per germline. Written as DNA, the CDR3 is TGTGCCATCTCCTCGGAGGAACCACGGGAGCTGTTTTTT. Protein: CAISSEEPRELFF.

This chain joins TRBV23-1 and TRBJ2-7; D not resolved. TRBV23-1 is treated as an ORF (open reading frame) with a function not yet certain. The V and J ends lost 4 bases and 2 bases respectively, with 9 bases between them. The CDR3 has 13 residues. The CDR3 DNA sequence: TGCGCCAGCAGTCCGGGCAGGACCTACGAGCAGTACTTC. Translation gives CASSPGRTYEQYF.

The chain has TRBV27 and TRBJ2-6, with D uncertain. Germline values: CDR1 MNHEY, CDR2 SMNVEV (reference sequence). The CDR3 sequence is 12 residues long. The V end was cut by 8 bases, the J end by 1 base, with 3 bases between. The CDR3 reads CASGSGANVLTF. CDR3 DNA: TGTGCCAGCGGGTCTGGGGCCAACGTCCTGACTTTC. Full variable domain (rest looked up from reference TRBV27 and TRBJ2-6): EAQVTQNPRYLITVTGKKLTVTCSQNMNHEYMSWYRQDPGLGLRQIYYSMNVEVTDKGDVPEGYKVSRKEKRNFPLILESPSPNQTSLYFCASGSGANVLTFGAGSRLTVL.

The chain has TRBV7-2 and TRBJ2-2; D not certain. Germline CDR1 reads SGHTA; CDR2 reads FQGNSA. The CDR3 loop spans 12 amino acids. Trimming took 7 bases from V and 7 from J, leaving 10 bases between them. CDR3 protein: CASKRPIGELFF. CDR3 nucleotides: TGTGCCAGCAAACGACCCATCGGGGAGCTGTTTTTT.

The rearrangement joins TRBV6-6 to TRBJ2-2, with a possible D match to TRBD1 (5 bases). Germline V CDR1 and CDR2: MNHNY, SVGAGI (reference sequence). V was shortened by 0 bases and J by 5 bases, with 7 bases between the two germline ends. CDR3 length: 14 amino acids. The CDR3 nucleotides are TGTGCCAGCAGTTACTCGACAGAAACCGGGGAGCTGTTTTTT. Translating it yields CASSYSTETGELFF.

The chain uses TRBV29-1 and TRBJ1-1; D not resolved. V was trimmed by 7 bases and J by 3 bases, leaving 9 bases between them. This CDR3 has 11 residues. The germline CDR1 and CDR2 sequences are SQVTM and ANQGSEA. CDR3 protein: CSAVGDTEAFF. CDR3 bases: TGCAGCGCTGTGGGAGACACTGAAGCTTTCTTT. Filled out from reference TRBV29-1 and TRBJ1-1, the complete variable domain reads SAVISQKPSRDICQRGTSLTIQCQVDSQVTMMFWYRQQPGQSLTLIATANQGSEATYESGFVIDKFPISRPNLTFSTLTVSNMSPEDSSIYLCSAVGDTEAFFGQGTRLTVV.

The chain couples TRBV29-1 to TRBJ1-2, with D possibly being TRBD1 (6 bases). This CDR3 is 16 amino acids long. The V gene's germline CDR1 is SQVTM and CDR2 ANQGSEA. V was clipped by 6 bases and J by 4 bases, with 24 bases between them. CDR3 sequence (DNA): TGCAGCGTCCTAAGCGAGTCTTTCGGCAGGGGCTATGGCTACACCTTC. Amino acids: CSVLSESFGRGYGYTF.

The V call is TRBV29-1, the J call TRBJ2-1, with TRBD2 identical over 9 bases. This CDR3 has 13 residues. In germline, CDR1 is SQVTM, CDR2 ANQGSEA. V was clipped by 6 bases and J by 9 bases; unmatched bases: 9. The CDR3 region has the DNA TGCAGCGTCAAACCCCTAGCGGGATTTGAGCAGTTCTTC. Its translation: CSVKPLAGFEQFF.

CDR3 residues: CSARRESEAFF. The CDR3 DNA reads TGCAGTGCAAGGAGGGAGTCTGAAGCTTTCTTT. The V and J genes are TRBV20-1 and TRBJ1-1; D gene unclear. Trimming took off 6 bases at V and 6 bases at J, with 11 bases between the two ends. The CDR3 length is 11 residues. Germline lookup yields CDR1 DFQATT and CDR2 SNEGSKA (reference sequence).

The rearrangement uses TRBV30 and TRBJ2-5, with D perhaps matching TRBD2 (6 bases). The CDR3 extends over 11 amino acids. V was pared by 2 bases and J by 5 bases, with 6 bases between. Germline V gives CDR1 GTSNPN, CDR2 SVGIG (reference sequence). This chain's CDR3 is CAWSSGETQYF. The DNA of the CDR3 is TGTGCCTGGAGTAGCGGGGAGACCCAGTACTTC.

This clone came up once. The gene calls are TRBV4-3 and TRBJ1-3; 11 bases are shared with TRBD1. Germline CDR1 and CDR2: LGHNA and YSLEER. This CDR3 has 16 residues. V shed 4 bases and J 4 bases; nucleotides not matched to a gene: 6. DNA of the CDR3: TGCGCCAGCAGCCCCCAGGGACAGGGGGGCGGAAACACCATATATTTT. This codes for CASSPQGQGGGNTIYF.

This rearrangement joins TRBV7-6 to TRBJ2-1, with 13 positions matching TRBD2. The CDR3 is made up of 15 amino acids. The trim removed 5 bases at V and 8 bases at J, leaving 6 bases unmatched. Germline CDR1 is SGHVS and CDR2 is FNYEAQ. CDR3 loop: CASSRRLAGGYEQFF. The CDR3 region has the DNA TGTGCCAGCAGCCGACGACTAGCGGGAGGTTATGAGCAGTTCTTC.

The chain employs TRBV9 and TRBJ1-2; 8 bases fit TRBD1. The germline gives CDR1 SGDLS, CDR2 YYNGEE. This CDR3 region has 13 residues. J was trimmed by 4 bases and V by 5 bases; bases with no gene match: 4. The CDR3 coding sequence is TGTGCCAGCAGGGGGACAGGATTCTATGGCTACACCTTC. Its translation: CASRGTGFYGYTF.

The chain has TRBV11-2 and TRBJ2-7; 8 bases align to TRBD1. J was trimmed by 3 bases and V by 2 bases; bases with no gene match: 9. The germline V gene encodes CDR1 SGHAT and CDR2 FQNNGV. This CDR3 contains 16 residues. The CDR3 spells CASSLSAGGPFYEQYF. The CDR3 DNA reads as TGTGCCAGCAGCTTATCCGCAGGGGGCCCATTCTACGAGCAGTACTTC.

The chain recombines TRBV6-6 with TRBJ1-1, with TRBD1 as a possible D gene (6 bases). Germline-derived CDR1 and CDR2 are MNHNY and SVGAGI (reference sequence). This CDR3 spans 14 amino acids. Trimming removed 4 bases at V and 0 bases at J, with 9 bases between. This chain's CDR3 is CASSLTGVNTEAFF. The CDR3, as DNA: TGTGCCAGCAGTTTGACAGGAGTGAACACTGAAGCTTTCTTT.

The gene calls are TRBV11-2 and TRBJ2-1; D is perhaps TRBD2 (5 bases). V dropped 3 bases and J dropped 0 bases, with 9 bases sitting between them. The CDR3 covers 15 residues. Germline V gene sequence: CDR1 SGHAT, CDR2 FQNNGV. CDR3 nucleotides: TGTGCCAGCAGCTTGGACTGGGGCTCCTACAATGAGCAGTTCTTC. Its protein product is CASSLDWGSYNEQFF. The whole variable domain, filled in from reference TRBV11-2 and TRBJ2-1, reads EAGVAQSPRYKIIEKRQSVAFWCNPISGHATLYWYQQILGQGPKLLIQFQNNGVVDDSQLPKDRFSAERLKGVDSTLKIQPAKLEDSAVYLCASSLDWGSYNEQFFGPGTRLTVL.

The chain carries TRBV5-4 and TRBJ2-7; tentatively, D is TRBD1 or TRBD2 (5 bases each). With 0 bases removed from V and 4 bases from J, the gap between germline ends came to 17 bases. The CDR3 loop spans 16 amino acids. CDR1 is SGHNT, CDR2 YYREEE, per germline (reference sequence). Here the CDR3 reads CASSLGGAGTLYEQYF. CDR3 coding DNA: TGTGCCAGCAGCTTGGGTGGGGCAGGGACCCTTTACGAGCAGTACTTC.

The J gene is TRBJ2-1, the V gene TRBV18; no clear D. This CDR3 comprises 12 residues. Trimming shortened V by 10 bases and J by 5 bases, and 12 bases separated the two germline ends. Germline V CDR1 and CDR2: KGHSH, LQKENI. CDR3 sequence (DNA): TGTGCCACCTCTGGTCGGGACAATGAGCAGTTCTTC. The encoded protein is CATSGRDNEQFF.

The CDR3 spells CAWSPGRYYGYTF. The CDR3 region has the DNA TGTGCCTGGAGCCCAGGGCGCTACTATGGCTACACCTTC. The chain has TRBV30 and TRBJ1-2; tentative D call: TRBD1 (5 bases). CDR1 is GTSNPN, CDR2 SVGIG, per germline (reference sequence). The ends were cut back, 3 bases at V and 3 bases at J, with 11 bases in the middle. CDR3 length: 13 amino acids.

The rearrangement links TRBV11-2 to TRBJ2-1; 12 positions agree with TRBD1. V lost 5 bases to trimming and J lost 6 bases; unmatched junction nucleotides: 5. Germline V gives CDR1 SGHAT, CDR2 FQNNGV. The CDR3 is made up of 15 amino acids. In DNA, the CDR3 is TGTGCCAGCAGCCCCGGGACAGGGGGCTCCAATGAGCAGTTCTTC. Translated, it gives CASSPGTGGSNEQFF.

The rearrangement links TRBV5-4 to TRBJ2-2; D ambiguous. The CDR3 extends over 17 amino acids. Between the trimmed V and J ends, which lost 1 base and 5 bases, there was a span of 18 bases. Germline-derived CDR1 and CDR2 are SGHNT and YYREEE (reference sequence). The CDR3, as DNA: TGTGCCAGCAGCTTGCATGAAGGGCCTGCGGATACCGGGGAGCTGTTTTTT. It encodes CASSLHEGPADTGELFF. Together with reference TRBV5-4 and TRBJ2-2, the CDR3 gives the full variable domain: ETGVTQSPTHLIKTRGQQVTLRCSSQSGHNTVSWYQQALGQGPQFIFQYYREEENGRGNFPPRFSGLQFPNYSSELNVNALELDDSALYLCASSLHEGPADTGELFFGEGSRLTVL.

The chain couples TRBV6-1 to TRBJ2-5; 7 bases line up with TRBD1. The CDR3 consists of 13 residues. Germline V gene sequence: CDR1 MNHNS, CDR2 SASEGT. With 2 bases clipped from V and 6 bases from J, the junction kept 3 bases outside the gene matches. CDR3 DNA sequence: TGTGCCAGCAGTGAACACAGGGGCCAGACCCAGTACTTC. This codes for CASSEHRGQTQYF.

The chain is built from TRBV5-6 and TRBJ2-5, with TRBD1 as a possible D gene (5 bases). The CDR3 has 15 residues. Germline CDR1 reads SGHDT; CDR2 reads YYEEEE. Trimming left V 4 bases short and J 4 bases short, with 17 bases between. The CDR3 loop is CASSLIMQGRETQYF. The CDR3 DNA sequence: TGTGCCAGCAGCCTAATCATGCAGGGTAGAGAGACCCAGTACTTC.

The genes are TRBV5-1 and TRBJ1-1; maybe TRBD1 (5 bases). Germline loops: CDR1 SGHRS, CDR2 YFSETQ. The CDR3 is 13 amino acids. Trimming removed 1 base at V and 4 bases at J, with 8 bases between. As DNA, the CDR3 is TGCGCCAGCAGCTTGATGGGGGGCACTGAAGCTTTCTTT. It codes for CASSLMGGTEAFF.

The chain joins TRBV19 to TRBJ2-5, with D unclear. There are 13 residues in the CDR3. The ends were cut back, 5 bases at V and 1 base at J, with 8 bases in the middle. The V gene's germline CDR1 is LNHDA and CDR2 SQIVND (reference sequence). DNA for the CDR3: TGTGCCAGTAGTGGGCAGCTCCAAGAGACCCAGTACTTC. It is translated as CASSGQLQETQYF.

This chain links TRBV19 with TRBJ1-2, with TRBD1 identical over 9 bases. The junction had 9 bases not matched to a gene; V was cut back by 6 bases and J by 7 bases. The CDR3 sequence is 14 residues long. The germline V gene has CDR1 LNHDA and CDR2 SQIVND (reference sequence). Here the CDR3 reads CASSPRDRVIGYTF. For the CDR3, the DNA is TGTGCCAGTAGCCCCCGGGACAGGGTTATTGGCTACACCTTC.

The rearrangement links TRBV6-6 to TRBJ1-1; D remains ambiguous. The CDR3 is made up of 12 amino acids. Trimming stripped 5 bases from V and 1 base from J, with 5 bases between. CDR1 is MNHNY and CDR2 is SVGAGI in the germline V gene (reference sequence). This chain's CDR3 is CASSPPNTEAFF. CDR3 nucleotides: TGTGCCAGCAGTCCACCGAACACTGAAGCTTTCTTT.

The V and J genes are TRBV29-1 and TRBJ1-1; 10 bases are shared with TRBD1. V lost 6 bases, J lost 6 bases, and 1 base stayed unmatched. This CDR3 has 11 residues. Per germline, CDR1 SQVTM and CDR2 ANQGSEA. This CDR3 is CSVGQGSEAFF. CDR3 coding DNA: TGCAGCGTGGGACAGGGGTCTGAAGCTTTCTTT.

The chain joins TRBV11-1 to TRBJ2-1, with TRBD2 matching over 14 bases. V dropped 9 bases and J dropped 4; count of bases not matched to a gene: 2. The CDR3 has 14 residues. In germline, CDR1 is SGHAT, CDR2 FQDESV (reference sequence). CDR3 nucleotides: TGTGCCAGTCGGACTAGCGGGAGGTACAATGAGCAGTTCTTC. This gives the protein CASRTSGRYNEQFF.

The CDR3 loop is CASSPGTAMNTEAFF. CDR3 bases: TGTGCCAGCTCACCAGGGACAGCCATGAACACTGAAGCTTTCTTT. This sequence joins TRBV18 and TRBJ1-1; 7 nucleotides match TRBD1. Germline values: CDR1 KGHSH, CDR2 LQKENI. J was trimmed by 0 bases and V by 2 bases; bases with no gene match: 3. CDR3 length: 15 amino acids.

This clone appeared a few times. The chain couples TRBV25-1 to TRBJ1-1, with TRBD1 as a possible D gene (6 bases). The germline V gene encodes CDR1 MGHDK and CDR2 SYGVNS. CDR3 length: 12 amino acids. V was pared by 4 bases and J by 7 bases, with 10 bases between. The CDR3 bases are TGTGCCAGCAGTGTAGGACAGATTGAAGCTTTCTTT. Its protein is CASSVGQIEAFF.

V usage is TRBV5-1 and J usage is TRBJ2-1, with D possibly being TRBD1 (6 bases). Trimming shortened V by 4 bases and J by 4 bases, and 12 bases separated the two germline ends. CDR1 SGHRS and CDR2 YFSETQ come from the germline V gene. The CDR3 is made up of 14 amino acids. This CDR3 reads CASSPERGYNEQFF. The CDR3 bases are TGCGCCAGCAGCCCGGAAAGGGGGTACAATGAGCAGTTCTTC.